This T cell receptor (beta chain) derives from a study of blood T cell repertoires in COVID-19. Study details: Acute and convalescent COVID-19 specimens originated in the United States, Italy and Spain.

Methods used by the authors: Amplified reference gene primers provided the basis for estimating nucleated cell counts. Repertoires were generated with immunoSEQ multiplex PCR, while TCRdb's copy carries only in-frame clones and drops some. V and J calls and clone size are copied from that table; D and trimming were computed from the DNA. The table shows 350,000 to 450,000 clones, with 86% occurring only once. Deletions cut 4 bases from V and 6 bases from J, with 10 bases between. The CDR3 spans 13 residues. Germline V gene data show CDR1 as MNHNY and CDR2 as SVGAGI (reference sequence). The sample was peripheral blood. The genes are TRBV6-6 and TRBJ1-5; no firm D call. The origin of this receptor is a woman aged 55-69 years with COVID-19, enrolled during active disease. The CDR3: CASSFDRFQPQHF. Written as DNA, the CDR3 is TGTGCCAGCAGTTTCGATCGGTTTCAGCCCCAGCATTTT.